These 22 T cell receptor beta chains were sequenced from one sample in a study of shared clonotypes between healthy human individuals. CD45RO-negative CD8 cells positively selected for CCR7 made up the naive population, which excluded terminally differentiated effector memory CD45RA+ cells. Data came from immunoSEQ multiplex PCR; TCRdb stores just in-frame clones and leaves some out. The sample carries under 2,000,000 clones, approximately 95% recorded once. The specimen sequenced was naive CD8+ T cells sorted from blood. The origin of the receptors is a man between 18 and 29 years old in good health.

The chain combines TRBV28 with TRBJ1-3; 7 bases match TRBD1. Germline CDR1 and CDR2: MDHEN and SYDVKM. The CDR3 covers 16 residues. With V trimmed by 6 bases and J by 4 bases, 12 bases remained unmatched. The CDR3 sequence: CASRQLTGIEGNTIYF. CDR3 DNA sequence: TGTGCCAGCAGGCAATTGACAGGGATCGAGGGAAACACCATATATTTT.

V usage is TRBV5-4 and J usage is TRBJ2-7, with D possibly being TRBD2 (6 bases). The CDR3 length is 15 residues. V shed 0 bases and J shed 7 bases, with 17 bases lying between them. Germline CDR1 reads SGHNT; CDR2 reads YYREEE (reference sequence). The DNA for the CDR3 is TGTGCCAGCAGCTTGGAGGCGGGGCTGGATTGGGAGCAGTACTTC. Encoded protein: CASSLEAGLDWEQYF.

A remark on this clone: At one end, the junction sequence differs from germline, possibly due to a read error. The rearrangement joins TRBV27 to TRBJ1-4; 7 bases match TRBD1. In germline, CDR1 is MNHEY, CDR2 SMNVEV (reference sequence). The CDR3 extends over 15 amino acids. The chain's CDR3 is CASSVSGGTNEKLFF. DNA of the CDR3: TGTGCCAGCAGTGTATCAGGGGGAACTAATGAAAAACTGTTTTTT.

About this clone itself: The sample has other DNA sequences that encode this CDR3 too. V is TRBV7-9 and J is TRBJ2-7; D not certain. Germline V gene data show CDR1 as SEHNR and CDR2 as FQNEAQ (reference sequence). The CDR3 sequence is 13 residues long. The germline V and J ends were trimmed by 0 bases and 3 bases, with 6 bases remaining between them. This chain's CDR3 is CASSLAVGYEQYF. The CDR3 DNA sequence: TGTGCCAGCAGCTTAGCGGTGGGCTACGAGCAGTACTTC.

The chain recombines TRBV5-4 with TRBJ2-1, with D perhaps TRBD2 (5 bases). The CDR3 totals 15 residues. Deletions cut 7 bases from V and 4 bases from J, with 18 bases between. Germline V gives CDR1 SGHNT, CDR2 YYREEE (reference sequence). CDR3 in amino acids: CASRPGEHLYNEQFF. CDR3 nucleotide sequence: TGTGCCAGCCGCCCCGGGGAACACCTATACAATGAGCAGTTCTTC.

The V call is TRBV30, the J call TRBJ1-5; TRBD1 is a possible D gene (6 bases). Per the germline V gene, CDR1 is GTSNPN and CDR2 is SVGIG (reference sequence). The V end lost 3 bases, the J end lost 3 bases, and 12 bases lay between the germline ends. The CDR3 contains 14 residues. CDR3: CAWSATGINQPQHF. The DNA of the CDR3 is TGTGCCTGGAGCGCGACAGGCATCAATCAGCCCCAGCATTTT.

The gene calls are TRBV4-1 and TRBJ1-2, with D tentatively TRBD1 (6 bases). From germline, CDR1 is MGHRA and CDR2 YSYEKL. The V and J ends lost 0 bases and 0 bases respectively, with 17 bases between them. The CDR3 is 18 amino acids. CDR3 sequence (DNA): TGCGCCAGCAGCCAAGATGGGGGACACCCAAATGCTAACTATGGCTACACCTTC. As protein: CASSQDGGHPNANYGYTF.

The chain uses TRBV25-1 and TRBJ1-1; no definite D call. This CDR3 region has 13 residues. Trimming cost V 4 bases and J 5 bases, with 11 bases left between them. Germline CDR1 reads MGHDK; CDR2 reads SYGVNS. The CDR3 nucleotides read TGTGCCAGCAGTGGAACCGGAGCTACTGAAGCTTTCTTT. It is translated as CASSGTGATEAFF.

The rearrangement joins TRBV25-1 to TRBJ2-1, with D possibly TRBD1 on 6 matching bases. The germline V gene has CDR1 MGHDK and CDR2 SYGVNS. The CDR3 runs 14 residues. V lost 5 bases and J 3 bases, leaving 11 bases between the germline ends. In nucleotides, the CDR3 is TGTGCCAGCAGTATACAGGGATACTACAATGAGCAGTTCTTC. This translates into CASSIQGYYNEQFF.

This clone came up once. The chain combines TRBV6-5 with TRBJ2-7, with TRBD1 identical over 9 bases. This CDR3 has 14 residues. V lost 7 bases, J lost 7 bases, and 11 bases stayed unmatched. Germline CDR1 reads MNHEY; CDR2 reads SVGAGI. Here the CDR3 reads CASTPRTGEKEQYF. As DNA, the CDR3 is TGTGCCAGCACCCCACGGACAGGGGAGAAAGAGCAGTACTTC.

CDR3 nucleotide sequence: TGTGCCAGCAGCTCGACAGAATTTGAAGCTTTCTTT. The encoded protein is CASSSTEFEAFF. The chain couples TRBV5-4 to TRBJ1-1; D might be TRBD1 (5 bases). V was clipped by 3 bases and J by 7 bases, with 10 bases between them. CDR1 is SGHNT and CDR2 is YYREEE in the germline V gene (reference sequence). CDR3 size: 12 residues. Looking up the rest from reference TRBV5-4 and TRBJ1-1 gives the full variable domain: ETGVTQSPTHLIKTRGQQVTLRCSSQSGHNTVSWYQQALGQGPQFIFQYYREEENGRGNFPPRFSGLQFPNYSSELNVNALELDDSALYLCASSSTEFEAFFGQGTRLTVV.

The chain uses TRBV13 and TRBJ1-2, with TRBD1 as a possible D gene (5 bases). The CDR3 length is 16 residues. V lost 6 bases, J lost 3 bases, and 20 bases lay in between. Germline CDR1 reads PRHDT; CDR2 reads FYEKMQ (reference sequence). Here the CDR3 reads CASRLGGRGAYYGYTF. The CDR3 nucleotides read TGTGCCAGCAGGCTAGGAGGGAGGGGCGCCTACTATGGCTACACCTTC.

The V and J genes are TRBV6-5 and TRBJ2-2; 10 bases fit TRBD1. CDR3 length equals 14 residues. CDR1 MNHEY and CDR2 SVGAGI come from the germline V gene. Germline trimming cut 7 bases from V and 4 bases from J; bases unmatched to any gene: 3. The CDR3 spells CASTGQGGTGELFF. The CDR3 nucleotides read TGTGCCAGCACTGGACAGGGGGGCACCGGGGAGCTGTTTTTT.

The CDR3 bases are TGTGCCAGCAGTCCTACAACCGGGGAACATAGGGGCGAGCAGTACTTC. Its translation is CASSPTTGEHRGEQYF. The chain has TRBV7-9 and TRBJ2-7, with D perhaps assigned TRBD1 or TRBD2 (5 bases each). Germline loops: CDR1 SEHNR, CDR2 FQNEAQ (reference sequence). Trimming cost V 6 bases and J 6 bases, with 24 bases left between them. The CDR3 has 16 residues.

The CDR3 spells CASSYGGSPYEQYF. The CDR3 DNA sequence: TGTGCCAGCAGTTATGGCGGGAGCCCCTACGAGCAGTACTTC. The chain joins TRBV6-6 to TRBJ2-7; TRBD2 matches 7 bases. Germline V CDR1 and CDR2: MNHNY, SVGAGI (reference sequence). The J segment lost 2 bases and the V segment lost 3 bases, leaving 4 bases of the junction unmatched. The CDR3 is 14 amino acids.

The chain is built from TRBV7-9 and TRBJ2-2, with 9 positions matching TRBD2. V lost 5 bases, J lost 2 bases, and 6 bases stayed unmatched. This CDR3 is built from 16 residues. Germline V CDR1 and CDR2: SEHNR, FQNEAQ (reference sequence). CDR3 sequence: CASSQGTSSNTGELFF. CDR3 nucleotide sequence: TGTGCCAGCAGCCAAGGGACTAGCAGCAACACCGGGGAGCTGTTTTTT.

The chain recombines TRBV9 with TRBJ1-2; weak D call: TRBD1 (5 bases). CDR3 size: 16 residues. Per germline, CDR1 SGDLS and CDR2 YYNGEE. V was clipped by 4 bases and J by 1 base, with 17 bases between them. The CDR3 nucleotides read TGTGCCAGCAGCTCGCCCTATGGACACTTTAACTATGGCTACACCTTC. Its protein is CASSSPYGHFNYGYTF. The full variable domain, its missing parts supplied by reference TRBV9 and TRBJ1-2, is DSGVTQTPKHLITATGQRVTLRCSPRSGDLSVYWYQQSLDQGLQFLIQYYNGEERAKGNILERFSAQQFPDLHSELNLSSLELGDSALYFCASSSPYGHFNYGYTFGSGTRLTVV.

This chain uses TRBV19 with TRBJ2-3; D tentatively fits TRBD1 or TRBD2 (6 bases each). The germline V and J ends were trimmed by 5 bases and 1 base, with 16 bases remaining between them. This CDR3 spans 16 amino acids. In germline, CDR1 is LNHDA, CDR2 SQIVND (reference sequence). As DNA, the CDR3 is TGTGCCAGTAGTCAGCTTCGGGGGCAGGGCACAGATACGCAGTATTTT. It translates to CASSQLRGQGTDTQYF.

J is TRBJ2-7 and V is TRBV27; D not certain. CDR3 length: 13 amino acids. The germline V and J ends were trimmed by 8 bases and 1 base, with 12 bases remaining between them. Per germline, CDR1 MNHEY and CDR2 SMNVEV (reference sequence). The CDR3 protein is CASSGRISYEQYF. The CDR3 DNA follows: TGTGCCAGCTCCGGACGGATTTCCTACGAGCAGTACTTC.

A word on this clone: Other DNA sequences in the same sample also yield this CDR3. This chain uses TRBV18 with TRBJ2-2, with D maybe TRBD1 (5 bases). V was cut by 3 bases and J by 2 bases, with 10 bases left in between. The CDR3 loop spans 15 amino acids. The V gene's germline CDR1 is KGHSH and CDR2 LQKENI. CDR3 in amino acids: CASSPGQGNTGELFF. The CDR3 DNA reads as TGTGCCAGCTCACCGGGGCAGGGCAACACCGGGGAGCTGTTTTTT.

The chain is built from TRBV29-1 and TRBJ2-2, with TRBD2 as a possible D gene (5 bases). Germline CDR1 reads SQVTM; CDR2 reads ANQGSEA. The length of the CDR3 is 15 residues. V lost 0 bases and J lost 1, with 9 bases in between. The DNA of the CDR3 is TGCAGCGTTGAAGAAACGGGGAGGAACACCGGGGAGCTGTTTTTT. This encodes CSVEETGRNTGELFF.

This chain connects TRBV9 to TRBJ1-1, with TRBD1 as a possible D gene (5 bases). This CDR3 is 14 amino acids long. The V end lost 4 bases, the J end lost 0 bases, and 10 bases lay between the germline ends. The germline gives CDR1 SGDLS, CDR2 YYNGEE. The CDR3 coding sequence is TGTGCCAGCAGCTCAGGGTTCCTGAACACTGAAGCTTTCTTT. Its translation: CASSSGFLNTEAFF.